These T cell receptor beta chains were read from a single sample in a study of identical twins. TCRdb fed the 5' RACE reads into MiXCR, producing one record per CDR3 protein. The sample consists of hundreds of thousands of distinct CDR3 sequences, roughly 6% of them appearing once. Sequencing was carried out using naive T cells sorted from blood. All receptors derive from a man aged 18 to 29 in good health. The CDR3 runs from the conserved cysteine through the conserved F or W. The D gene is left open where the match is weak. Only part of the rows carry a size: once, few, many, or a class if the clone is expanded.

V: TRBV5-1; D: -; size: many; J: TRBJ1-2; CDR3: CASSTDRGGPNYGYTF; DNA: TGCGCCAGCAGCACCGACAGAGGAGGGCCTAACTATGGCTACACCTTC
V: TRBV6-2/TRBV6-3; D: TRBD1; size: -; J: TRBJ2-7; CDR3: CASAEDREWYEQYF; DNA: TGTGCCAGCGCTGAGGACAGGGAGTGGTACGAGCAGTACTTC
V: TRBV5-1; D: -; size: -; J: TRBJ2-2; CDR3: CACSFDTGELFF; DNA: TGCGCCTGCAGCTTCGACACCGGGGAGCTGTTTTTT
V: TRBV7-9; D: -; size: many; J: TRBJ2-7; CDR3: CASSFAGAYEQYF; DNA: TGTGCCAGCAGCTTCGCAGGGGCCTACGAGCAGTACTTC
V: TRBV3-1; D: -; size: many; J: TRBJ2-5; CDR3: CASSQEATGAQYF; DNA: TGTGCCAGCAGCCAAGAAGCTACGGGGGCCCAGTACTTC
V: TRBV19; D: -; size: many; J: TRBJ2-6; CDR3: CASTKKSPGANVLTF; DNA: TGTGCCAGTACCAAGAAGAGTCCTGGGGCCAACGTCCTGACTTTC
V: TRBV6-5; D: TRBD2; size: many; J: TRBJ2-3; CDR3: CASSYQGLAGETDTQYF; DNA: TGTGCCAGCAGTTACCAGGGACTAGCGGGAGAAACAGATACGCAGTATTTT
V: TRBV6-5; D: -; size: -; J: TRBJ1-5; CDR3: CASSYYGGARQPQHF; DNA: TGTGCCAGCAGTTACTACGGGGGGGCTAGGCAGCCCCAGCATTTT
V: TRBV6-5; D: -; size: few; J: TRBJ2-7; CDR3: CASSYGAGAYEQYF; DNA: TGTGCCAGCAGTTACGGAGCAGGGGCCTACGAGCAGTACTTC
V: TRBV3-1; D: -; size: many; J: TRBJ1-1; CDR3: CASRNTGLNMNTEAFF; DNA: TGTGCCAGCAGGAATACAGGACTCAACATGAACACTGAAGCTTTCTTT
V: TRBV20-1; D: -; size: many; J: TRBJ2-5; CDR3: CSAGDNSRGETQYF; DNA: TGCAGTGCTGGGGACAACTCCAGGGGAGAGACCCAGTACTTC
V: TRBV6-5; D: TRBD1; size: few; J: TRBJ2-3; CDR3: CASSYQGQGDPGSDTQYF; DNA: TGTGCCAGCAGTTACCAAGGACAGGGGGATCCCGGGTCAGATACGCAGTATTTT
V: TRBV6-5; D: TRBD1; size: many; J: TRBJ1-1; CDR3: CASSYRDRNTEAFF; DNA: TGTGCCAGCAGTTACCGGGACAGAAACACTGAAGCTTTCTTT
V: TRBV7-2; D: -; size: few; J: TRBJ2-7; CDR3: CASSLDGGSSYEQYF; DNA: TGTGCCAGCAGCTTAGATGGGGGGAGCTCCTACGAGCAGTACTTC
V: TRBV5-6; D: -; size: many; J: TRBJ2-1; CDR3: CASSWGTALEQFF; DNA: TGTGCCAGCAGCTGGGGTACGGCCCTAGAGCAGTTCTTC
V: TRBV6-1; D: TRBD1; size: -; J: TRBJ1-6; CDR3: CASSGIQGFPNSPLHF; DNA: TGTGCCAGCAGTGGGATACAGGGGTTCCCAAATTCACCCCTCCACTTT
V: TRBV20-1; D: -; size: many; J: TRBJ1-2; CDR3: CSAREVVGGYTF; DNA: TGCAGTGCTAGAGAGGTCGTGGGGGGCTACACCTTC
V: TRBV6-5; D: -; size: few; J: TRBJ1-6; CDR3: CASSYNYDSPLHF; DNA: TGTGCCAGCAGTTACAATTATGATTCACCCCTCCACTTT
V: TRBV4-1; D: -; size: many; J: TRBJ2-3; CDR3: CASSRQLTDTQYF; DNA: TGCGCCAGCAGCCGACAGCTCACAGATACGCAGTATTTT
V: TRBV20-1; D: TRBD2; size: many; J: TRBJ2-5; CDR3: CSARALLAGGEETQYF; DNA: TGCAGTGCTAGAGCCTTACTAGCGGGAGGGGAGGAGACCCAGTACTTC
V: TRBV19; D: -; size: -; J: TRBJ2-5; CDR3: CASGTPGGSGSETQYF; DNA: TGTGCCAGTGGGACACCCGGCGGGAGTGGGTCAGAGACCCAGTACTTC
V: TRBV21-1; D: -; size: -; J: TRBJ2-6; CDR3: CASSKAGTPVSGANVLTF; DNA: TGTGCCAGCAGCAAAGCGGGGACACCCGTCTCTGGGGCCAACGTCCTGACTTTC
V: TRBV7-2; D: TRBD2; size: many; J: TRBJ2-3; CDR3: CASSLEGTRLGTQYF; DNA: TGTGCCAGCAGCTTAGAGGGGACTAGGTTAGGTACGCAGTATTTT
V: TRBV11-2; D: -; size: -; J: TRBJ2-3; CDR3: CASSSGIF; DNA: TGTGCCAGCAGCAGTGGGATCTTT
V: TRBV5-1; D: TRBD1; size: many; J: TRBJ2-1; CDR3: CASSFGDRDINEQFF; DNA: TGCGCCAGCAGCTTTGGTGACAGGGATATCAATGAGCAGTTCTTC
V: TRBV3-1; D: -; size: many; J: TRBJ2-1; CDR3: CATHAVGLYNEQFF; DNA: TGTGCCACTCATGCGGTGGGTTTATACAATGAGCAGTTCTTC
V: TRBV12-3/TRBV12-4; D: -; size: many; J: TRBJ2-1; CDR3: CASSLFGTQKPQFF; DNA: TGTGCCAGCAGTTTATTTGGGACCCAAAAACCGCAGTTCTTC
V: TRBV27; D: -; size: many; J: TRBJ2-1; CDR3: CASRNADHYNEQFF; DNA: TGTGCCAGCAGAAATGCAGACCATTACAATGAGCAGTTCTTC
V: TRBV20-1; D: -; size: many; J: TRBJ2-5; CDR3: CSALNARESLQETQYF; DNA: TGCAGTGCTCTCAATGCTAGAGAATCATTGCAAGAGACCCAGTACTTC
V: TRBV6-5; D: TRBD1; size: few; J: TRBJ2-5; CDR3: CASSYPTGEETQYF; DNA: TGTGCCAGCAGTTACCCTACAGGGGAGGAGACCCAGTACTTC
V: TRBV28; D: -; size: many; J: TRBJ1-4; CDR3: CASRIDRRGKLFF; DNA: TGTGCCAGCAGGATAGACAGGAGAGGAAAACTGTTTTTT
V: TRBV7-9; D: -; size: few; J: TRBJ2-1; CDR3: CASSLGNGFLDDEQFF; DNA: TGTGCCAGCAGCTTGGGGAACGGGTTCCTAGACGATGAGCAGTTCTTC
V: TRBV27; D: TRBD1; size: many; J: TRBJ1-5; CDR3: CASRLTGEGAQPQHF; DNA: TGTGCCAGCAGACTAACAGGGGAAGGGGCTCAGCCCCAGCATTTT
V: TRBV9; D: TRBD2; size: many; J: TRBJ2-1; CDR3: CASSVRTSGAPNNEQFF; DNA: TGTGCCAGCAGCGTGCGGACTAGCGGGGCCCCAAACAATGAGCAGTTCTTC
V: TRBV29-1; D: -; size: -; J: TRBJ1-1; CDR3: CSVLQLEAFF; DNA: TGCAGCGTTCTGCAGCTTGAAGCTTTCTTT
V: TRBV12-3/TRBV12-4; D: -; size: -; J: TRBJ2-6; CDR3: CASWGAAGGSGANVLTF; DNA: TGTGCCAGCTGGGGGGCGGCAGGGGGCTCTGGGGCCAACGTCCTGACTTTC
V: TRBV29-1; D: TRBD2; size: few; J: TRBJ2-5; CDR3: CSVEGNSGSQETQYF; DNA: TGCAGCGTTGAAGGAAATAGCGGGAGTCAGGAGACCCAGTACTTC
V: TRBV7-9; D: -; size: once; J: TRBJ2-2; CDR3: CARGPWTENTGELFF; DNA: TGTGCCAGGGGCCCCTGGACGGAGAACACCGGGGAGCTGTTTTTT
V: TRBV3-1; D: TRBD2; size: -; J: TRBJ2-3; CDR3: CASSQEGTSGDTQYF; DNA: TGTGCCAGCAGCCAAGAGGGGACTAGCGGTGATACGCAGTATTTT
V: TRBV20-1; D: TRBD2; size: few; J: TRBJ2-1; CDR3: CSAREGLAAAYNEQFF; DNA: TGCAGTGCTAGAGAGGGACTAGCGGCTGCCTACAATGAGCAGTTCTTC
V: TRBV6-1; D: -; size: few; J: TRBJ2-6; CDR3: CASSRQGGANVLTF; DNA: TGTGCCAGCAGTCGACAAGGCGGGGCCAACGTCCTGACTTTC
V: TRBV7-8; D: -; size: many; J: TRBJ1-1; CDR3: CASSLAKRWGTEAFF; DNA: TGTGCCAGCAGCTTAGCGAAGAGGTGGGGCACTGAAGCTTTCTTT
V: TRBV30; D: TRBD1; size: -; J: TRBJ1-1; CDR3: CAGGDRGNTEAFF; DNA: TGTGCCGGAGGGGACAGGGGGAACACTGAAGCTTTCTTT
V: TRBV7-2; D: TRBD1; size: -; J: TRBJ1-4; CDR3: CASSPQGPNNEKLFF; DNA: TGTGCCAGCAGCCCACAGGGGCCAAATAATGAAAAACTGTTTTTT
V: TRBV18; D: -; size: -; J: TRBJ2-5; CDR3: CASSPGNAQETQYF; DNA: TGTGCCAGCTCACCAGGGAATGCACAAGAGACCCAGTACTTC
V: TRBV5-1; D: TRBD2; size: -; J: TRBJ2-2; CDR3: CASGFPAGVRTGELFF; DNA: TGCGCCAGCGGTTTCCCAGCGGGAGTACGAACCGGGGAGCTGTTTTTT
V: TRBV12-3/TRBV12-4; D: TRBD2; size: few; J: TRBJ2-1; CDR3: CATSTSGTYEQFF; DNA: TGTGCCACCTCGACTAGCGGGACCTATGAGCAGTTCTTC
V: TRBV7-9; D: -; size: many; J: TRBJ2-5; CDR3: CASSIREKETQYF; DNA: TGTGCCAGCAGCATCCGGGAAAAAGAGACCCAGTACTTC